This entry concerns a single TCR beta chain. These data come from a study of blood T cell repertoires in COVID-19. The V and J ends lost 9 bases and 6 bases, in that order; junction bases with no gene match: 29. Germline V gives CDR1 KGHDR, CDR2 SFDVKD. The CDR3 totals 20 residues. The table came from immunoSEQ multiplex PCR; TCRdb's copy has only in-frame clones and leaves some out. The sample carries under 140,000 clones, about 70% recorded once. Material for sequencing was peripheral blood. This chain joins TRBV24-1 and TRBJ2-7; 9 bases agree with TRBD1. This clonotype originated in a woman aged 55-70 years with acute or convalescent COVID-19. This CDR3 is CATPWRPGDRGDNWDCEQYF. The DNA of the CDR3 is TGTGCCACCCCTTGGCGCCCCGGTGACAGGGGGGATAATTGGGACTGCGAGCAGTACTTC.